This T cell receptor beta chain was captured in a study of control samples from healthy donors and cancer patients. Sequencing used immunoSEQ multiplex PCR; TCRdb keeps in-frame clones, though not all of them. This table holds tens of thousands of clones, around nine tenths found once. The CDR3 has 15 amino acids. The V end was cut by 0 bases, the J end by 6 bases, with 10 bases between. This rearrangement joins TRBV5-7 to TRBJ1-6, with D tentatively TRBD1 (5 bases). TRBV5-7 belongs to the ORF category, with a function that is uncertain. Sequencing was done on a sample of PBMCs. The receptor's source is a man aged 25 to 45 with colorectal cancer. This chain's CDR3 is CASSLGGVGNSPLHF. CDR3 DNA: TGTGCCAGCAGCTTGGGAGGGGTCGGTAATTCACCCCTCCACTTT.